These 8 T cell receptor beta chains were all obtained from the same sample, sequenced in a study of vaccination and CD4 T cells after COVID-19. The Oncomine TCR Beta short-read assay sequenced DNA from cultured CD4+ T cells. TCRdb called the PCR reads again in MiXCR, with one record for every CDR3 protein. The sample holds about 9,000 distinct CDR3 sequences, around 48% seen once. The treatment: roughly 10-day PBMC culture with coronavirus spike peptide pools or control peptides (ViraFEST assay). CD4+ T-cell collection from the unexposed donor predated the COVID-19 pandemic (2011-2018). Which antigens these TCRs recognize remains unknown. What was sequenced was CD4+ T cells from blood, cultured in vitro. The source is a human donor in good health.

This chain joins TRBV5-4 and TRBJ2-7; no reliable D call. There are 14 residues in the CDR3. With 3 bases removed from V and 1 base from J, the gap between germline ends came to 11 bases. From germline, CDR1 is SGHNT and CDR2 YYREEE (reference sequence). The CDR3 sequence is CASSSLDLSYEQYF. The CDR3 DNA reads as TGTGCCAGCAGCTCCCTGGACCTTTCCTACGAGCAGTACTTC.

The chain couples TRBV7-9 to TRBJ1-5; a weak D match, TRBD1 (5 bases). The CDR3 is 13 residues long. V was shortened by 5 bases and J by 7 bases, with 12 bases between the two germline ends. In germline, CDR1 is SEHNR, CDR2 FQNEAQ (reference sequence). This chain's CDR3 is CASSREGSQPQHF. The DNA of the CDR3 is TGTGCCAGCAGCAGAGAGGGGTCACAGCCCCAGCATTTT. The full variable domain, in which reference TRBV7-9 and TRBJ1-5 provide the parts outside the CDR3, is DTGVSQNPRHKITKRGQNVTFRCDPISEHNRLYWYRQTLGQGPEFLTYFQNEAQLEKSRLLSDRFSAERPKGSFSTLEIQRTEQGDSAMYLCASSREGSQPQHFGDGTRLSIL.

A single count supports this clonotype. The chain employs TRBV7-9 and TRBJ1-3; D is undetermined. The V and J ends lost 7 bases and 4 bases respectively, with 14 bases between them. Germline CDR1 SEHNR, CDR2 FQNEAQ (reference sequence). The CDR3 runs 14 residues. CDR3 amino acids: CASTEESLGNTIYF. Here the CDR3 DNA reads TGTGCCAGCACCGAGGAAAGCCTAGGAAACACCATATATTTT.

This clonotype was seen only a few times. The J gene is TRBJ1-2, the V gene TRBV30; D is possibly TRBD1 (5 bases). Germline assignment: CDR1 GTSNPN and CDR2 SVGIG (reference sequence). The ends were cut back, 2 bases at V and 8 bases at J, with 15 bases in the middle. This CDR3 comprises 13 residues. The CDR3 region is CAWSFGTGEGYTF. DNA for the CDR3: TGTGCCTGGAGTTTTGGGACGGGGGAAGGCTACACCTTC.

Written as DNA, the CDR3 is TGTGCCAGCAGCCTAGGACTAGCGGCAGATACGCAGTATTTT. It translates to CASSLGLAADTQYF. This chain uses TRBV5-8 with TRBJ2-3; 10 positions match TRBD2. This CDR3 comprises 14 residues. V lost 4 bases, J lost 4 bases, and 3 bases stayed unmatched. The V gene's germline CDR1 is SGHTS and CDR2 YDEGEE.

The V call is TRBV27, the J call TRBJ1-1; D may be TRBD1 (5 bases). From germline, CDR1 is MNHEY and CDR2 SMNVEV (reference sequence). The CDR3 has 14 residues. The V end was cut by 6 bases, the J end by 1 base, with 12 bases between. The chain's CDR3 is CASSPLGGNTEAFF. DNA of the CDR3: TGTGCCAGCAGCCCCCTGGGGGGGAACACTGAAGCTTTCTTT.

The chain joins TRBV11-2 to TRBJ2-1; 16 bases are a match to TRBD2. This CDR3 is built from 16 residues. J lost 9 bases, V lost 4 bases, and 6 bases had no gene match. The germline V gene encodes CDR1 SGHAT and CDR2 FQNNGV. The CDR3 DNA reads TGTGCCAGCAGCTCGGGACTAGCGGGAGGGCAGGGTGAGCAGTTCTTC. This codes for CASSSGLAGGQGEQFF.

This clonotype has only a few counts. The V gene is TRBV25-1, the J gene TRBJ1-6; 7 nucleotides agree with TRBD1. CDR1 and CDR2 from the germline V gene are MGHDK and SYGVNS. With 5 bases clipped from V and 8 bases from J, the junction kept 3 bases outside the gene matches. This CDR3 contains 13 residues. For the CDR3, the DNA is TGTGCCAGCAGTCGGACAGGAGATTCACCCCTCCACTTT. It specifies CASSRTGDSPLHF.